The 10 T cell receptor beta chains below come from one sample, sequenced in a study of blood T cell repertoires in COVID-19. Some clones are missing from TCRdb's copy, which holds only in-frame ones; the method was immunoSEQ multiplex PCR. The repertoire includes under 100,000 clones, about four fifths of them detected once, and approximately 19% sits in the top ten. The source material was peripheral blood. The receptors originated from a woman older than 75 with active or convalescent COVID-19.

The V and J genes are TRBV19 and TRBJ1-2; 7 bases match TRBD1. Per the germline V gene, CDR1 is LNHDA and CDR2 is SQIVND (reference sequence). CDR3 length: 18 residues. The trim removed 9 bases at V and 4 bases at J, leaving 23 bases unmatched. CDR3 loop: CASTRRLAKGAQSYGYTF. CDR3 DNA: TGTGCCAGCACCAGACGGCTAGCTAAGGGGGCGCAGAGCTATGGCTACACCTTC.

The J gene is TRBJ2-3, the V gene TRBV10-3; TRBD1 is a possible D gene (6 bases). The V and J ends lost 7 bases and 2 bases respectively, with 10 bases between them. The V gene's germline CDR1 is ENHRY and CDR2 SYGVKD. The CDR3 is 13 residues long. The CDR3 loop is CAITGQFTDTQYF. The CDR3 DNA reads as TGTGCCATCACAGGACAGTTCACAGATACGCAGTATTTT.

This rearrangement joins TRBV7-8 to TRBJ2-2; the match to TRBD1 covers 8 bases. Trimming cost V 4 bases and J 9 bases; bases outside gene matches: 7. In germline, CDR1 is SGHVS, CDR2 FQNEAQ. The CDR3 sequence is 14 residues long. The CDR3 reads CASSSDRGGRELFF. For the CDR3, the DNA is TGTGCCAGCAGCTCAGACAGGGGAGGCAGGGAGCTGTTTTTT.

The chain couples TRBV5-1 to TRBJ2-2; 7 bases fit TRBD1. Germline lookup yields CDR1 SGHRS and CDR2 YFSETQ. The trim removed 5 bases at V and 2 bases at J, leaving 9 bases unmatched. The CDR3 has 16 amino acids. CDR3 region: CASRYDRAINTGELFF. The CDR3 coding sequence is TGCGCCAGCAGATATGACAGGGCAATTAACACCGGGGAGCTGTTTTTT. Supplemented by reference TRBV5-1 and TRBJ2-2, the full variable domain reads KAGVTQTPRYLIKTRGQQVTLSCSPISGHRSVSWYQQTPGQGLQFLFEYFSETQRNKGNFPGRFSGRQFSNSRSEMNVSTLELGDSALYLCASRYDRAINTGELFFGEGSRLTVL.

CDR3 region: CASSFRPGAYEQYF. The CDR3 bases are TGTGCCAGCAGCTTCCGCCCAGGGGCCTACGAGCAGTACTTC. This chain links TRBV5-5 with TRBJ2-7; the D gene is possibly TRBD1 (6 bases). Trimming pared 2 bases from V and 2 bases from J, leaving 11 bases between. The V gene's germline CDR1 is SGHKS and CDR2 YYEKEE (reference sequence). The CDR3 has 14 residues.

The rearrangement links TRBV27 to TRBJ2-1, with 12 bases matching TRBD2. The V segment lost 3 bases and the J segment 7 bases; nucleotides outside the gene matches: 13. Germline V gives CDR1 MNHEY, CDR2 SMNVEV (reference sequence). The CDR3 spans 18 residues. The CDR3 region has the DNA TGTGCCAGCAGTTTCCTATATAAGACTAGCGGGGGTCGGAATGAGCAGTTCTTC. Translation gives CASSFLYKTSGGRNEQFF.

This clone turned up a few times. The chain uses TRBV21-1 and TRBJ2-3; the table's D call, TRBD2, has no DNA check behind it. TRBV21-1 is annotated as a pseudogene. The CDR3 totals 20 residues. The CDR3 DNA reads TGTGCCAGCAGCAAAGTACAACTAGCGGGGGGGCGACCGCACACAGATACGCAGTATTTT. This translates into CASSKVQLAGGRPHTDTQYF.

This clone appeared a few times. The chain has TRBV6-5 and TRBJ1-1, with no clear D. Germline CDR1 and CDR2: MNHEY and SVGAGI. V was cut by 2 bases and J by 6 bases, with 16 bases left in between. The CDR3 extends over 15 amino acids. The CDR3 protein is CASSYEVAAVAEAFF. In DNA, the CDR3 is TGTGCCAGCAGTTACGAGGTGGCAGCGGTCGCTGAAGCTTTCTTT.

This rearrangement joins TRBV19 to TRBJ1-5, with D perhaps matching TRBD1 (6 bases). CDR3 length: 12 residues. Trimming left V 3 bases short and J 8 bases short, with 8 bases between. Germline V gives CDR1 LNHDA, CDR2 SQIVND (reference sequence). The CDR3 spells CASSIYREPQHF. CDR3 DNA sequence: TGTGCCAGTAGTATCTACAGGGAGCCCCAGCATTTT.

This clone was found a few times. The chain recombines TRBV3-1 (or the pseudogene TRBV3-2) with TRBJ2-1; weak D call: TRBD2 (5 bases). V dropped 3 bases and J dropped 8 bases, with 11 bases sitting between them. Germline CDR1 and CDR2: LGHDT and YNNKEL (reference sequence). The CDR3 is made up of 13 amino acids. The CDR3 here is CASSHPWGDEQFF. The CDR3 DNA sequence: TGTGCCAGCAGCCATCCATGGGGAGATGAGCAGTTCTTC.